A selection of T cell receptor beta chains follows, all from one sample in a study of Ad26.COV2.S vaccination and SARS-CoV-2 variants. Clones were read by immunoSEQ multiplex PCR, and TCRdb kept only the in-frame ones, dropping some. The sample lists 300,000 to 500,000 clones, approximately 90% occurring once. The input for sequencing was peripheral blood, taken in a trial of Ad26.COV2.S vaccine versus placebo. These receptors all stem from a person aged 18-60 years who received the Ad26.COV2.S COVID-19 vaccine or a placebo. Both conserved end residues are part of each CDR3. D genes are given only for firm matches. A row's size may be missing; if present it is once, few, many or a size class.

d_gene,j_gene,v_gene,len,abundance,CDR3aa,CDR3nt
NA,TRBJ2-5,TRBV30,12,NA,CAWLKTDETQYF,TGTGCCTGGCTAAAGACAGACGAGACCCAGTACTTC
NA,TRBJ2-7,TRBV11-2,10,NA,CASSFYEQYF,TGTGCCAGCAGCTTCTACGAGCAGTACTTC
NA,TRBJ1-6,TRBV4-1,15,NA,CASSQDGHYNSPLHF,TGCGCCAGCAGCCAAGATGGGCACTATAATTCACCCCTCCACTTT
NA,TRBJ2-7,TRBV7-8,19,NA,CASSILTLAGGQPSYEQYF,TGTGCCAGCAGCATCCTGACACTAGCAGGGGGGCAACCCTCCTACGAGCAGTACTTC
NA,TRBJ2-1,TRBV5-5,14,NA,CASSLPGSYNEQFF,TGTGCCAGCAGCTTGCCGGGCTCCTACAATGAGCAGTTCTTC
NA,TRBJ2-2,TRBV3-1/TRBV3-2,14,NA,CASSTRPGGGELFF,TGTGCCAGCAGCACGCGACCTGGGGGCGGGGAGCTGTTTTTT
TRBD1,TRBJ1-1,TRBV19,13,NA,CASRGPIYTEAFF,TGTGCCAGCAGGGGGCCAATTTACACTGAAGCTTTCTTT
NA,TRBJ1-6,TRBV3-1/TRBV3-2,16,NA,CASSQDLAQYNSPLHF,TGTGCCAGCAGCCAAGATCTGGCACAGTATAATTCACCCCTCCACTTT
NA,TRBJ1-2,TRBV6-2/TRBV6-3,13,NA,CASSPVPGTSYTF,TGTGCCAGCAGCCCCGTCCCAGGGACAAGCTACACCTTC
TRBD2,TRBJ2-5,TRBV5-1,16,once,CASSFLRTSGGSSQYF,TGCGCCAGCAGCTTCCTTCGGACTAGCGGGGGATCGTCCCAGTACTTC
TRBD1,TRBJ2-3,TRBV4-1,14,once,CASRRTGGTDTQYF,TGCGCCAGCAGGCGCACAGGGGGGACAGATACGCAGTATTTT
TRBD2,TRBJ2-1,TRBV5-5,18,NA,CASSLGLAGGQSYNEQFF,TGTGCCAGCAGCTTGGGACTAGCGGGGGGCCAGTCCTACAATGAGCAGTTCTTC
NA,TRBJ1-1,TRBV5-1,14,NA,CASRSRGADTEAFF,TGCGCCAGCAGGTCAAGAGGGGCGGACACTGAAGCTTTCTTT
NA,TRBJ1-1,TRBV6-5,14,NA,CASRFGEMGTEAFF,TGTGCCAGCAGGTTCGGTGAAATGGGCACTGAAGCTTTCTTT
NA,TRBJ2-7,TRBV4-1,15,NA,CASSQGSESGSEQYF,TGCGCCAGCAGCCAAGGGTCAGAGTCGGGGAGTGAGCAGTACTTC
NA,TRBJ2-3,TRBV9,13,NA,CASSVDGGDTQYF,TGTGCCAGCAGCGTTGATGGGGGAGATACGCAGTATTTT
NA,TRBJ1-1,TRBV5-1,14,NA,CASSFRQLNTEAFF,TGCGCCAGCAGTTTTAGACAGTTGAACACTGAAGCTTTCTTT
NA,TRBJ1-5,TRBV6-5,13,NA,CATRAGGNQPQHF,TGTGCCACCCGAGCGGGGGGCAATCAGCCCCAGCATTTT
NA,TRBJ1-1,TRBV3-1/TRBV3-2,13,NA,CASSQGYGTEAFF,TGTGCCAGCAGCCAGGGGTATGGCACTGAAGCTTTCTTT
TRBD1,TRBJ1-4,TRBV18,15,NA,CASSPDRGSNEKLFF,TGTGCCAGCTCACCTGACAGGGGTTCGAATGAAAAACTGTTTTTT
NA,TRBJ2-2,TRBV27,11,NA,CASSLHGELFF,TGTGCCAGCAGTTTACACGGGGAGCTGTTTTTT
TRBD2,TRBJ2-7,TRBV7-2,13,NA,CASSLGGTYEQYF,TGTGCCAGCAGCCTGGGGGGGACCTACGAGCAGTACTTC
TRBD2,TRBJ2-3,TRBV5-1,17,few,CASSSRVAGGPEDTQYF,TGCGCCAGCAGCTCTCGGGTAGCGGGGGGGCCTGAAGATACGCAGTATTTT
TRBD1,TRBJ1-2,TRBV7-8,15,NA,CASSFLTGQGGGYTF,TGTGCCAGCAGCTTCCTGACTGGACAGGGAGGTGGCTACACCTTC
TRBD1,TRBJ2-3,TRBV27,14,NA,CASSAGTGSDTQYF,TGTGCCAGCAGTGCCGGGACAGGGTCAGATACGCAGTATTTT
NA,TRBJ1-6,TRBV7-9,14,NA,CASSQDSVNSPLHF,TGTGCCAGCAGCCAGGACAGCGTCAATTCACCCCTCCACTTT
TRBD1,TRBJ2-7,TRBV11-2,14,NA,CASSLGTGTYEQYF,TGTGCCAGCAGCTTAGGGACAGGGACCTACGAGCAGTACTTC
NA,TRBJ2-4,TRBV27,16,NA,CASSFRFRGERNIQYF,TGTGCCAGCAGTTTTAGGTTCAGGGGGGAGCGAAACATTCAGTACTTC
NA,TRBJ1-3,TRBV7-9,13,NA,CASSVQGGNTIYF,TGTGCCAGCAGCGTCCAGGGAGGAAACACCATATATTTT
TRBD2,TRBJ2-3,TRBV6-1,17,NA,CASSEPRLAGSTDTQYF,TGTGCCAGCAGTGAACCCCGACTAGCGGGGAGCACAGATACGCAGTATTTT
TRBD2,TRBJ2-5,TRBV11-2,17,NA,CASSFNRQRGPQETQYF,TGTGCCAGCAGCTTTAATCGTCAGCGGGGGCCCCAAGAGACCCAGTACTTC
NA,TRBJ2-3,TRBV4-1,13,NA,CASSPYGGETQYF,TGCGCCAGCAGCCCATATGGCGGGGAAACGCAGTATTTT
TRBD2,TRBJ2-5,TRBV5-8,15,NA,CASREAWGGQETQYF,TGTGCCAGCAGGGAGGCCTGGGGGGGGCAAGAGACCCAGTACTTC
NA,TRBJ1-1,TRBV5-5,16,NA,CASSLVGGQQSAEAFF,TGTGCCAGCAGCTTGGTAGGCGGACAGCAAAGCGCTGAAGCTTTCTTT
TRBD1,TRBJ2-7,TRBV11-2,16,NA,CASSLVTGTEVYQQYF,TGTGCCAGCAGCTTAGTGACGGGGACAGAGGTTTACCAGCAGTACTTC
NA,TRBJ1-4,TRBV23-1,15,NA,CASSQGGGTDEKLFF,TGCGCCAGCAGTCAAGGGGGGGGAACGGATGAAAAACTGTTTTTT
TRBD1,TRBJ2-3,TRBV30,15,NA,CAWSVEQGSTDTQYF,TGTGCCTGGAGTGTCGAACAGGGGAGCACAGATACGCAGTATTTT
NA,TRBJ1-6,TRBV5-1,13,NA,CASRREGNSPLHF,TGCGCCAGCAGAAGGGAGGGGAATTCACCCCTCCACTTT
NA,TRBJ2-1,TRBV6-1,11,NA,CASSEWNEQFF,TGTGCCAGCAGTGAATGGAATGAGCAGTTCTTC
TRBD1,TRBJ2-1,TRBV13,15,NA,CASSSGQGARGEQFF,TGTGCCAGCAGCTCTGGACAGGGGGCGCGCGGTGAGCAGTTCTTC
NA,TRBJ2-7,TRBV4-1,15,few,CASSQATLGVYEQYF,TGCGCCAGCAGCCAAGCCACTCTGGGAGTCTACGAGCAGTACTTC
NA,TRBJ1-1,TRBV19,12,NA,CASSIRGTEAFF,TGTGCCAGTAGTATCAGGGGCACTGAAGCTTTCTTT
NA,TRBJ1-4,TRBV5-6,14,NA,CASSLKGTVEKLFF,TGTGCCAGCAGCTTAAAAGGGACGGTTGAAAAACTGTTTTTT
NA,TRBJ1-1,TRBV4-3,15,NA,CASSQAGVGRAEAFF,TGCGCCAGCAGCCAAGCAGGGGTGGGGCGGGCTGAAGCTTTCTTT
NA,TRBJ2-5,TRBV7-6,14,NA,CASSLGFEEETQYF,TGTGCCAGCAGCTTAGGCTTTGAGGAAGAGACCCAGTACTTC
TRBD1,TRBJ1-2,TRBV6-6,13,many,CASRDSKTIGYTF,TGTGCCAGCCGGGACAGTAAAACTATTGGCTACACCTTC
NA,TRBJ1-1,TRBV7-6,17,few,CASSLGKPGMVRTEAFF,TGTGCCAGCAGCCTAGGTAAACCAGGGATGGTTAGGACTGAAGCTTTCTTT
NA,TRBJ1-4,TRBV2,14,once,CASSELSTNEKLFF,TGTGCCAGCAGTGAGCTCTCAACTAATGAAAAACTGTTTTTT
TRBD1,TRBJ2-7,TRBV29-1,13,NA,CSVHGTGDYEQYF,TGCAGCGTTCATGGGACAGGGGACTACGAGCAGTACTTC
NA,TRBJ2-6,TRBV7-8,15,NA,CASSPGGTGANVLTF,TGTGCCAGCAGCCCCGGGGGAACTGGGGCCAACGTCCTGACTTTC
TRBD2,TRBJ2-1,TRBV29-1,13,NA,CSVLAGGPGEQFF,TGCAGCGTTCTAGCGGGGGGGCCAGGTGAGCAGTTCTTC
TRBD1,TRBJ1-1,TRBV7-9,13,NA,CASSRDSSTEAFF,TGTGCCAGCAGCCGGGACAGTAGCACTGAAGCTTTCTTT
TRBD1,TRBJ2-7,TRBV4-1,14,NA,CASSRGQAGYEQYF,TGCGCCAGCAGCCGAGGACAGGCCGGCTACGAGCAGTACTTC
TRBD1,TRBJ2-7,TRBV3-1/TRBV3-2,13,NA,CASSQNQGVEQYF,TGTGCCAGCAGCCAGAACCAGGGGGTCGAGCAGTACTTC
TRBD2,TRBJ2-1,TRBV3-1/TRBV3-2,16,NA,CASSQVWSGGPNEQFF,TGTGCCAGCAGCCAAGTTTGGTCGGGGGGGCCCAATGAGCAGTTCTTC
NA,TRBJ1-4,TRBV2,13,NA,CASVTLTNEKLFF,TGTGCCAGCGTCACACTGACTAATGAAAAACTGTTTTTT
NA,TRBJ2-3,TRBV10-3,13,NA,CANRQDSTDTQYF,TGTGCCAACCGACAGGATAGCACAGATACGCAGTATTTT